The clone carrying this T cell receptor beta chain showed up just a few times. Its antigen is still unknown. Trimming pared 1 base from V and 6 bases from J, leaving 13 bases between. CDR1 DFQATT and CDR2 SNEGSKA come from the germline V gene (reference sequence). CDR3 size: 13 residues. It was considered stable Graves' hyperthyroidism when ophthalmopathy did not progress within 18 months. This sample is part of a study of T cells in Graves' hyperthyroidism and ophthalmopathy. Whole-study findings and limits: In validation, the model predicted ophthalmopathy. These predictions came a median about 6.8 months before onset.

Amplification of TCR beta CDR3 regions was performed using RNA transcripts as template. During a first-round RT-PCR of the TCR CDR3, the HTBI primer set was used. Each CDR3 protein gets one entry after TCRdb re-called the multiplex PCR reads with MiXCR. The data show hundreds of thousands of distinct CDR3 sequences, over 11% seen once. Sequenced input: blood. V usage is TRBV20-1 and J usage is TRBJ2-7; D might be TRBD1 (5 bases). The sequence derives from a woman aged 25 to 39 with Graves' hyperthyroidism. The CDR3 region has the DNA TGCAGTGCTAGAGGGTTAATGGACACCGAGCAGTACTTC. Protein product: CSARGLMDTEQYF.